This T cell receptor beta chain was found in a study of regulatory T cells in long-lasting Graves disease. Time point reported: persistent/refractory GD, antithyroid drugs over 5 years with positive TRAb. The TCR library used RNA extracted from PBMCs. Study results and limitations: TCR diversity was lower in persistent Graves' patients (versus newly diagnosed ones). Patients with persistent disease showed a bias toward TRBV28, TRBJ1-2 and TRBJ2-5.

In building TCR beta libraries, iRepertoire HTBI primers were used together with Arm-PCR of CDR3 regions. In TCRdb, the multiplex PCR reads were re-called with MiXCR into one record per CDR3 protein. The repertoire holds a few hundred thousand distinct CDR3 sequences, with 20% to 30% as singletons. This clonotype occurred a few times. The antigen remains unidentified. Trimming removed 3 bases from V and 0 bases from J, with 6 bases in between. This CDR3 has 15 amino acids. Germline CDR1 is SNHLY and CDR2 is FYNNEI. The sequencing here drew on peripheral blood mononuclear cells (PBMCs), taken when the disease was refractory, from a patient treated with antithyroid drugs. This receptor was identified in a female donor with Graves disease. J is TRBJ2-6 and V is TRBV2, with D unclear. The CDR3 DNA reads TGTGCCAGCAGTGAGTTTTTCTCTGGGGCCAACGTCCTGACTTTC. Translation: CASSEFFSGANVLTF.